The rows below give T cell receptor beta chains drawn from one sample of a study of T cell repertoires in cytomegalovirus infection. TCRdb ran MiXCR on the reads and lists one entry per CDR3 protein. The sample yields about 310,000 distinct CDR3 sequences, 17% seen once. The sequenced sample was PBMCs. All receptors derive from a human donor in good health (CMV status not recorded). Some clones in this sample may be carry-over from other donors' samples. CDR3s include the opening cysteine and the closing phenylalanine or tryptophan. A D gene is named only where the DNA matches it firmly. Clone size is given for some rows only: seen once, a few or many times, or a class if the clone is expanded.

CDR3 DNA | CDR3 protein | V gene | clone size | J gene | D gene
TGTGCCAGCAGCTTAGACAGGATTGGAGATACGCAGTATTTT | CASSLDRIGDTQYF | TRBV7-9 | few | TRBJ2-3 | -
TGTGCCAGTAGTATAGAGCACTTGAACACTGAAGCTTTCTTT | CASSIEHLNTEAFF | TRBV19 | - | TRBJ1-1 | -
TGTGCCAGCAGCTTAGTTAATCTCCCCCAATCAGGGGAGCAGTTCTTC | CASSLVNLPQSGEQFF | TRBV7-2 | - | TRBJ2-1 | -
TGCAGTGCTATACGCCAAAATGGGGGCAATCAGCCCCAGCATTTT | CSAIRQNGGNQPQHF | TRBV20-1 | - | TRBJ1-5 | -
TGTGCCAGCAGTTACCTACTAGCAGGCACAGATACGCAGTATTTT | CASSYLLAGTDTQYF | TRBV6-6 | - | TRBJ2-3 | -
TGTCCCGAAGGGGAGACCCAGTACTTC | CPEGETQYF | TRBV12-3/TRBV12-4 | few | TRBJ2-5 | -
TGTGCCAGCAGGGACAGGGTAGCCAATCAGCCCCAGCATTTT | CASRDRVANQPQHF | TRBV2 | - | TRBJ1-5 | TRBD1
TGTGCCAGCAGCTCGCGGCCCTCACCCCTCCACTTT | CASSSRPSPLHF | TRBV7-2 | many | TRBJ1-6 | -
TGTGCCAGTAGCGTGGACAGGTGGAATCAGCCCCAGCATTTT | CASSVDRWNQPQHF | TRBV19 | - | TRBJ1-5 | TRBD1
TGCGCCAGCAAACTGGCAGTCTCTGGAAACACCATATATTTT | CASKLAVSGNTIYF | TRBV5-1 | - | TRBJ1-3 | -
TGTGCCAGCAGTATGGGCCCTACTGGCTATGGCTACACCTTC | CASSMGPTGYGYTF | TRBV12-3/TRBV12-4 | - | TRBJ1-2 | -
TGCAGTGCCGCGACAGGGGGCTTGGGCTACACCTTC | CSAATGGLGYTF | TRBV20-1 | few | TRBJ1-2 | TRBD1
TGTGCCAGCAGCTTAGGCCTGGGGCCAGAGACCCAGTACTTC | CASSLGLGPETQYF | TRBV7-2 | many | TRBJ2-5 | -
TGTGCCAGCAGTTTAGATTCAGGGACGGGCATTCAGTACTTC | CASSLDSGTGIQYF | TRBV28 | - | TRBJ2-4 | -
TGCGCCAGCAGCCAAGATGTGAGATCTAATCAGCCCCAGCATTTT | CASSQDVRSNQPQHF | TRBV4-1 | many | TRBJ1-5 | -
TGTGCCACCCTACCGGACTATAGCAATCAGCCCCAGCATTTT | CATLPDYSNQPQHF | TRBV6-1 | many | TRBJ1-5 | -
TGTGCCAGCAGCTGGACAGGGGGCTCCTACGAGCAGTACTTC | CASSWTGGSYEQYF | TRBV11-2 | many | TRBJ2-7 | TRBD1
TGTGCCAGCAGCTTAGACATTCCCGAAAAACTGTTTTTT | CASSLDIPEKLFF | TRBV7-6 | - | TRBJ1-4 | -
TGCGCCAGCAAGGATGGACCCGACACTGAAGCTTTCTTT | CASKDGPDTEAFF | TRBV5-1 | - | TRBJ1-1 | -
TGTGCCAGCAGCCCCTCTCAGCACACTGAAGCTTTCTTT | CASSPSQHTEAFF | TRBV7-8 | - | TRBJ1-1 | -
TGTGCCAGCAGCGTAGGGGGTAGCGGGGGGCCCTACAATGAGCAGTTCTTC | CASSVGGSGGPYNEQFF | TRBV9 | few | TRBJ2-1 | TRBD2
TGCAGTGCTAGAGGCCAGGGGGCGAGCGGGTGGTATGGCTACACCTTC | CSARGQGASGWYGYTF | TRBV20-1 | many | TRBJ1-2 | TRBD1
TGTGCCAGCAGTGCCCGACAGGGTTGGGAGACCCAGTACTTC | CASSARQGWETQYF | TRBV2 | - | TRBJ2-5 | TRBD1
TGTGCCAGCAGTTTGAGCAGCTCTGGAAACACCATATATTTT | CASSLSSSGNTIYF | TRBV12-3/TRBV12-4 | many | TRBJ1-3 | -